A selection of T cell receptor beta chains follows, all from one sample in a study of shared clonotypes between healthy human individuals. Here immunoSEQ multiplex PCR was the method, and the copy in TCRdb shows in-frame clones only, minus some. The table shows over a million clones, with roughly 96% occurring only once. The sequencing input was naive CD4+ T cells sorted from blood. The receptors were sampled from a young man in good health. Both conserved end residues are part of each CDR3. D genes are given only for firm matches. Rows give clone size only sometimes, using once, few, many, or a class for an expanded clone.

abundance	d_gene	v_gene	j_gene	CDR3aa
once	TRBD2	TRBV11-2	TRBJ2-3	CASRISGRFGDTQYF
NA	NA	TRBV9	TRBJ2-5	CASSVWGEGVQETQYF
NA	NA	TRBV14	TRBJ2-2	CASSQAALGGELFF
NA	NA	TRBV2	TRBJ2-6	CASSAAPGANVLTF
once	NA	TRBV27	TRBJ2-7	CASSPKFQTFYEQYF
NA	NA	TRBV18	TRBJ2-7	CASSPFSGTRSVEQYF
NA	NA	TRBV10-3	TRBJ2-7	CAIRDQSSYEQYF
once	NA	TRBV7-2	TRBJ2-3	CASSAYPGPGASDTQYF
NA	TRBD1	TRBV23-1	TRBJ1-4	CASIGGGEKLFF
NA	NA	TRBV27	TRBJ2-2	CASSSRPAAANTGELFF
NA	TRBD1	TRBV27	TRBJ1-5	CASSPGTGSNQPQHF
NA	TRBD1	TRBV7-2	TRBJ1-2	CASSRKGQALYGYTF
NA	TRBD1	TRBV11-3	TRBJ2-2	CASRDRVTGELFF
NA	NA	TRBV27	TRBJ1-1	CASSRINTEAFF
once	TRBD1	TRBV25-1	TRBJ1-1	CASSLGRGQDTEAFF
NA	TRBD2	TRBV10-1	TRBJ2-1	CASSSSGSGEQFF
NA	TRBD2	TRBV15	TRBJ2-7	CATSRRTSGSYEQYF
NA	TRBD1	TRBV5-1	TRBJ2-2	CASRTMAGGVAGELFF
NA	NA	TRBV10-3	TRBJ2-3	CAISGRRPDTQYF
NA	NA	TRBV7-6	TRBJ2-7	CASSEADGQDYEQYF
NA	NA	TRBV27	TRBJ2-7	CASSYTGEYEQYF
NA	NA	TRBV9	TRBJ2-1	CASSPDSPQSYNEQFF
once	NA	TRBV5-4	TRBJ2-7	CASSSGGSSGSYEQYF
NA	TRBD1	TRBV5-6	TRBJ2-7	CASSFALGTVYEQYF
once	NA	TRBV15	TRBJ2-7	CATSRAGRQYF
NA	TRBD1	TRBV29-1	TRBJ2-3	CSVSRGIGDTQYF
NA	TRBD1	TRBV23-1	TRBJ1-5	CASRRQGNQPQHF
once	NA	TRBV11-2	TRBJ2-1	CASSLKRRGNEQFF
NA	NA	TRBV5-1	TRBJ1-1	CASSTGIGGGEVAEAFF
NA	TRBD1	TRBV5-6	TRBJ1-2	CASSVLDRPVGGYTF
NA	TRBD1	TRBV7-2	TRBJ1-1	CASSRDRGRGWAAEAFF
once	NA	TRBV18	TRBJ1-5	CASSPRRTDGNQPQHF
NA	TRBD2	TRBV7-2	TRBJ2-7	CASSVSGRDNEQYF
NA	TRBD2	TRBV7-2	TRBJ2-2	CASSRGGTGELFF
NA	NA	TRBV7-6	TRBJ2-7	CASSPAAAQDTYEQYF
NA	TRBD2	TRBV2	TRBJ2-7	CASRPLAGGEHEQYF
NA	NA	TRBV29-1	TRBJ1-1	CSAWTAASPEAFF
NA	NA	TRBV27	TRBJ1-2	CASSPPTGGGIYGYTF
NA	NA	TRBV5-1	TRBJ1-4	CASSAGTTTNEKLFF
NA	TRBD1	TRBV7-2	TRBJ2-1	CASSWTGTGSYNEQFF
NA	NA	TRBV25-1	TRBJ2-2	CASSAASEWTGELFF
NA	NA	TRBV27	TRBJ2-7	CASSYNGQTSYEQYF
NA	NA	TRBV5-1	TRBJ2-7	CASSPGLLPASYEQYF
NA	NA	TRBV28	TRBJ2-7	CASRTLTYEQYF
NA	TRBD1	TRBV18	TRBJ1-4	CASSHWTGGTNEKLFF
NA	NA	TRBV5-1	TRBJ1-4	CASSLNRDEKLFF
NA	NA	TRBV10-2	TRBJ2-1	CASSPGTFRESMNEQFF
NA	NA	TRBV5-5	TRBJ2-7	CASSLWGRTYEQYF
NA	NA	TRBV10-3	TRBJ2-5	CAISERVETQYF